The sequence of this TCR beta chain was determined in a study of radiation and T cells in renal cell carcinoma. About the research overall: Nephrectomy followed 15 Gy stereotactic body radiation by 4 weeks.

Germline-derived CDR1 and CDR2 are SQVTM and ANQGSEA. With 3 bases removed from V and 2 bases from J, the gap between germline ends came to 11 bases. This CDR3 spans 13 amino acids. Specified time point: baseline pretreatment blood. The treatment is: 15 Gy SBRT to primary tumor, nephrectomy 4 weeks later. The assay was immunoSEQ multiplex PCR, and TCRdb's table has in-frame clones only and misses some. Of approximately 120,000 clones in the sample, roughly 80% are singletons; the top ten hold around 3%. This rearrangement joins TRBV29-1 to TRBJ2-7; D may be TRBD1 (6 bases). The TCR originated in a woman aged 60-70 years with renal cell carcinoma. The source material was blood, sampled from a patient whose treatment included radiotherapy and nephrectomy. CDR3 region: CSVDVGATYEQYF. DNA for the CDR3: TGCAGCGTTGATGTGGGGGCGACCTACGAGCAGTACTTC.